Here is one TCR beta chain with its context. Libraries were prepared by immunoSEQ multiplex PCR; TCRdb keeps only in-frame clonotypes and omits some of them. The sample records about 6,700 clones, about nine tenths being singletons. The record originates from a study of T cells in lung cancer brain metastases. The TCR sequence derives from a man aged 45-65 years with non-small cell lung cancer. Input material: tumor tissue from the primary lung tumor.

In nucleotides, the CDR3 is TGTGCCAGCAGCTTACAGGGGAGTGAGGAGACCCAGTACTTC. Translating it yields CASSLQGSEETQYF. The chain recombines TRBV5-4 with TRBJ2-5; TRBD1 matches 7 bases. Trimming removed 2 bases from V and 5 bases from J; junction bases left unmatched: 6. Germline loops: CDR1 SGHNT, CDR2 YYREEE (reference sequence). The CDR3 spans 14 residues.